These 19 T cell receptor beta chains were all obtained from the same sample, sequenced in a study of T cell responses to AZD1222 COVID-19 vaccine. The table came from immunoSEQ multiplex PCR; TCRdb's copy has only in-frame clones and leaves some out. The repertoire consists of about 70,000 clones, with 88% occurring once and the leading ten covering around 5.1%. Sequences were derived from peripheral blood, sampled 28 days after the second dose of the MenACWY control vaccine. All receptors come from an adult who received the MenACWY meningococcal vaccine as a control.

This chain uses TRBV19 with TRBJ2-3; D might be TRBD1 or TRBD2, each matching 5 bases. CDR3 size: 15 residues. Germline V gene data show CDR1 as LNHDA and CDR2 as SQIVND (reference sequence). V dropped 0 bases and J dropped 3 bases, with 10 bases sitting between them. Here the CDR3 reads CASSIDLWGTDTQYF. In DNA form, the CDR3 reads TGTGCCAGTAGTATAGATCTTTGGGGGACAGATACGCAGTATTTT.

The CDR3 here is CASSVGGRDTEAFF. DNA for the CDR3: TGTGCCAGCAGCGTAGGGGGGCGCGACACTGAAGCTTTCTTT. The V call is TRBV9, the J call TRBJ1-1; possibly TRBD1 for D (6 bases). The CDR3 length is 14 residues. The V gene's germline CDR1 is SGDLS and CDR2 YYNGEE. V lost 0 bases, J lost 3 bases, and 9 bases lay in between.

CDR3: CAISESGGVDEKLFF. For the CDR3, the DNA is TGTGCCATCAGTGAGTCTGGAGGAGTGGATGAAAAACTGTTTTTT. The chain carries TRBV10-3 and TRBJ1-4; D is ambiguous. Germline CDR1 reads ENHRY; CDR2 reads SYGVKD. Trimming removed 0 bases from V and 6 bases from J, with 11 bases in between. The CDR3 totals 15 residues.

This sequence joins TRBV6-5 and TRBJ1-5, with TRBD1 as a possible D gene (5 bases). The V end lost 7 bases, the J end lost 0 bases, and 10 bases lay between the germline ends. CDR3 length equals 14 residues. Per the germline V gene, CDR1 is MNHEY and CDR2 is SVGAGI. Written as DNA, the CDR3 is TGTGCCAGCACCTCCAGGGATAGCAATCAGCCCCAGCATTTT. Its translation: CASTSRDSNQPQHF.

The chain combines TRBV19 with TRBJ1-1; D unresolved. The CDR3 extends over 13 amino acids. CDR1 LNHDA and CDR2 SQIVND come from the germline V gene (reference sequence). Trimming stripped 7 bases from V and 2 bases from J, with 11 bases between. CDR3 sequence (DNA): TGTGCCAGTACTTTGGACTCCAACACTGAAGCTTTCTTT. Its translation is CASTLDSNTEAFF.

The chain recombines TRBV28 with TRBJ2-7, with TRBD2 as a possible D gene (5 bases). Trimming cost V 11 bases and J 4 bases, with 18 bases left between them. CDR3 length equals 13 residues. Looked up from germline, CDR1 is MDHEN and CDR2 is SYDVKM. CDR3 DNA sequence: TGTGCCTCTCGGACTCCTGAAGGGTACGAGCAGTACTTC. The encoded protein is CASRTPEGYEQYF.

This clone turned up a few times. This sequence joins TRBV19 and TRBJ2-7; weak D call: TRBD2 (7 bases). The germline V and J ends were trimmed by 3 bases and 0 bases, with 12 bases remaining between them. The CDR3 is made up of 15 amino acids. Germline V gene data show CDR1 as LNHDA and CDR2 as SQIVND (reference sequence). The CDR3 loop reads CASSIGRGYSYEQYF. The CDR3 region has the DNA TGTGCCAGTAGTATTGGGAGGGGGTACTCCTACGAGCAGTACTTC.

The V and J genes are TRBV2 and TRBJ1-1; D ambiguous. Germline V gives CDR1 SNHLY, CDR2 FYNNEI. The length of the CDR3 is 14 residues. Trimming left V 7 bases short and J 3 bases short, with 15 bases between. CDR3 sequence reads: CASTEGDWDTEAFF. The CDR3 bases are TGTGCCAGCACCGAGGGTGATTGGGACACTGAAGCTTTCTTT.

The J gene is TRBJ2-6, the V gene TRBV3-1 (or the pseudogene TRBV3-2); D unresolved. V was shortened by 1 base and J by 0 bases, with 10 bases between the two germline ends. Germline values: CDR1 LGHDT, CDR2 YNNKEL (reference sequence). The length of the CDR3 is 17 residues. The CDR3 nucleotides read TGTGCCAGCAGCCAAGGCGTCCTTCGCTCTGGGGCCAACGTCCTGACTTTC. It encodes CASSQGVLRSGANVLTF.

V gene TRBV5-6 combines with J gene TRBJ1-2; D call uncertain. The CDR3 consists of 15 residues. V was shortened by 0 bases and J by 7 bases, with 16 bases between the two germline ends. Germline CDR1 is SGHDT and CDR2 is YYEEEE. Here the CDR3 DNA reads TGTGCCAGCAGCTTGGCTCAGGCAGACCCTCCTGGCTACACCTTC. Its protein product is CASSLAQADPPGYTF.

This rearrangement joins TRBV11-2 to TRBJ1-2, with 7 positions matching TRBD1. J was trimmed by 10 bases and V by 5 bases; bases with no gene match: 7. In germline, CDR1 is SGHAT, CDR2 FQNNGV. The CDR3 loop spans 12 amino acids. As DNA, the CDR3 is TGTGCCAGCAGCCGAACAGGGGTAGACTACACCTTC. The encoded protein is CASSRTGVDYTF.

The chain uses TRBV5-1 and TRBJ2-1; perhaps TRBD2 as D (6 bases). Trimming removed 3 bases at V and 7 bases at J, with 14 bases between. Germline CDR1 and CDR2: SGHRS and YFSETQ. This CDR3 region has 14 residues. In DNA form, the CDR3 reads TGCGCCAGCAGCTGGGGGACTCTGGGGAATGAGCAGTTCTTC. It codes for CASSWGTLGNEQFF.

The gene calls are TRBV7-9 and TRBJ1-5; a weak D match, TRBD1 (5 bases). CDR3 length: 13 amino acids. Per germline, CDR1 SEHNR and CDR2 FQNEAQ (reference sequence). Trimming cost V 4 bases and J 4 bases, with 8 bases left between them. This CDR3 is CASSWGENQPQHF. The CDR3 coding sequence is TGTGCCAGCAGCTGGGGGGAAAATCAGCCCCAGCATTTT. Variable domain in full (rest from reference TRBV7-9 and TRBJ1-5): DTGVSQNPRHKITKRGQNVTFRCDPISEHNRLYWYRQTLGQGPEFLTYFQNEAQLEKSRLLSDRFSAERPKGSFSTLEIQRTEQGDSAMYLCASSWGENQPQHFGDGTRLSIL.

This chain's CDR3 is CASSDSDLNTEAFF. In DNA form, the CDR3 reads TGTGCCAGCAGTGATTCGGACCTGAACACTGAAGCTTTCTTT. The chain is built from TRBV2 and TRBJ1-1; no definite D call. The ends were cut back, 3 bases at V and 0 bases at J, with 8 bases in the middle. In germline, CDR1 is SNHLY, CDR2 FYNNEI. This CDR3 contains 14 residues.

The chain employs TRBV15 and TRBJ1-5, with D tentatively TRBD1 (5 bases). CDR1 and CDR2 (germline): LNHNV, YYDKDF (reference sequence). CDR3 length: 14 amino acids. Trimming took off 3 bases at V and 3 bases at J, with 9 bases between the two ends. The DNA for the CDR3 is TGTGCCACCAGCAGCGCGGGGCTCAATCAGCCCCAGCATTTT. This translates into CATSSAGLNQPQHF.

The rearrangement uses TRBV18 and TRBJ2-3, with 7 nucleotides matching TRBD1. Looked up from germline, CDR1 is KGHSH and CDR2 is LQKENI. CDR3 length: 16 amino acids. The ends lost 3 bases at V and 2 bases at J; junction bases unmatched: 8. The CDR3 loop reads CASSPYRGRVTDTQYF. CDR3 bases: TGTGCCAGCTCACCCTACAGGGGAAGGGTCACAGATACGCAGTATTTT. Full variable domain (rest looked up from reference TRBV18 and TRBJ2-3): NAGVMQNPRHLVRRRGQEARLRCSPMKGHSHVYWYRQLPEEGLKFMVYLQKENIIDESGMPKERFSAEFPKEGPSILRIQQVVRGDSAAYFCASSPYRGRVTDTQYFGPGTRLTVL.

This sequence joins TRBV11-2 and TRBJ2-5; D ambiguous. The CDR3 extends over 15 amino acids. Germline CDR1 is SGHAT and CDR2 is FQNNGV. V shed 1 base and J shed 3 bases, with 12 bases lying between them. Here the CDR3 reads CASSLAPGPEETQYF. CDR3 DNA sequence: TGTGCCAGCAGCTTAGCACCAGGCCCAGAAGAGACCCAGTACTTC.

The J gene is TRBJ2-7, the V gene TRBV15, with D perhaps being TRBD1 or TRBD2 (7 bases each). Germline V gene lookup returns CDR1 LNHNV and CDR2 YYDKDF (reference sequence). Between the trimmed V and J ends, which lost 5 bases and 2 bases, there was a span of 13 bases. The CDR3 runs to 14 residues. The CDR3 reads CATSPGGDAYEQYF. In DNA, the CDR3 is TGTGCCACCAGCCCAGGGGGGGATGCCTACGAGCAGTACTTC.

The chain is built from TRBV4-1 and TRBJ1-2, with D possibly being TRBD1 (5 bases). CDR1 is MGHRA and CDR2 is YSYEKL in the germline V gene. The CDR3 is 16 amino acids. The germline V and J ends were trimmed by 1 base and 2 bases, with 14 bases remaining between them. DNA for the CDR3: TGCGCCAGCAGCCAAGTCATGGGCAGGGTAAACTATGGCTACACCTTC. Residues: CASSQVMGRVNYGYTF.